This T cell receptor beta chain was sequenced in a study of blood T cell repertoires in COVID-19. This clone was observed a single time. Produced via immunoSEQ multiplex PCR; TCRdb's table is partial and in-frame only. In the table there are under 200,000 clones, 60% to 85% of which are singletons. Germline V gene lookup returns CDR1 MDHEN and CDR2 SYDVKM. Trimming took off 10 bases at V and 1 base at J, with 19 bases between the two ends. The CDR3 length is 15 residues. Source material: peripheral blood. This sequence was found in a man between 65 and 85 years old with acute or convalescent COVID-19. The rearrangement joins TRBV28 to TRBJ1-1; D unresolved. This CDR3 is CATEGGHAGNTEAFF. As DNA, the CDR3 is TGTGCCACCGAAGGAGGTCATGCGGGGAACACTGAAGCTTTCTTT.